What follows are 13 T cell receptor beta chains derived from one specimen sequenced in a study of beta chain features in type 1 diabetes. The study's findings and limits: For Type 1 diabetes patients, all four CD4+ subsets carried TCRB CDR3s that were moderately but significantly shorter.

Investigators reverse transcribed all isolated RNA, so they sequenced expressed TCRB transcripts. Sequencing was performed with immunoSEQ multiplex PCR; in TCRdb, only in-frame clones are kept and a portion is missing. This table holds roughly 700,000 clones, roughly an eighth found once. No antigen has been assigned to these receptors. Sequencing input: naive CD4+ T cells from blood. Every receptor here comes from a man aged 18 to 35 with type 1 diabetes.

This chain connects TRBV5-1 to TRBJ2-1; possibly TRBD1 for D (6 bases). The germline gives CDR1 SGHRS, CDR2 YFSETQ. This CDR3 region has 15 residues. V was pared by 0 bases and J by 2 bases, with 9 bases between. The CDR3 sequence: CASSLVGDTYNEQFF. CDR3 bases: TGCGCCAGCAGCTTGGTAGGGGACACCTACAATGAGCAGTTCTTC. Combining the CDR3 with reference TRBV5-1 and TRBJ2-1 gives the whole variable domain KAGVTQTPRYLIKTRGQQVTLSCSPISGHRSVSWYQQTPGQGLQFLFEYFSETQRNKGNFPGRFSGRQFSNSRSEMNVSTLELGDSALYLCASSLVGDTYNEQFFGPGTRLTVL.

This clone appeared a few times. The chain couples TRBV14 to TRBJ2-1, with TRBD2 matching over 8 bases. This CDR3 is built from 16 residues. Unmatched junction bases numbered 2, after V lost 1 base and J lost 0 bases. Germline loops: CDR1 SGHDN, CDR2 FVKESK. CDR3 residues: CASSQVSGSSYNEQFF. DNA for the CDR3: TGTGCCAGCAGCCAAGTAAGCGGGAGCTCCTACAATGAGCAGTTCTTC.

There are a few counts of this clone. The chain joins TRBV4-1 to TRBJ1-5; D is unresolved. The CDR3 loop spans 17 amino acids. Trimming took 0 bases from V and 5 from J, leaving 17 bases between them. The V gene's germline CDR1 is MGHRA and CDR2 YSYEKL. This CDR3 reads CASSQDGLTSGYQPQHF. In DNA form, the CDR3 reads TGCGCCAGCAGCCAAGATGGTCTAACCTCGGGTTATCAGCCCCAGCATTTT.

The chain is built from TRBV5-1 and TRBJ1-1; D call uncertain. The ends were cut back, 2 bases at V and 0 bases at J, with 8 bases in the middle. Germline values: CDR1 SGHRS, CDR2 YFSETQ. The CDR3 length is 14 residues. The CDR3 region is CASSLQTVNTEAFF. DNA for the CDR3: TGCGCCAGCAGCTTACAGACGGTGAACACTGAAGCTTTCTTT.

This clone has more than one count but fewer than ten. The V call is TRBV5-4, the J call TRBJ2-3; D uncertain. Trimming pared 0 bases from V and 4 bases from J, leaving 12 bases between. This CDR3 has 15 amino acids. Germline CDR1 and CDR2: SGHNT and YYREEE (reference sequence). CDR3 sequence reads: CASSLETVMADTQYF. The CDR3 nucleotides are TGTGCCAGCAGCTTGGAGACCGTTATGGCAGATACGCAGTATTTT.

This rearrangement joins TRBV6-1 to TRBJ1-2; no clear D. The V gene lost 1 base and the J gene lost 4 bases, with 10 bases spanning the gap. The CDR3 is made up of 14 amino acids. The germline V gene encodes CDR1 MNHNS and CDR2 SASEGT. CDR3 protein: CASSEGSVPYGYTF. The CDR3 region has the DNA TGTGCCAGCAGTGAAGGTTCAGTCCCCTATGGCTACACCTTC.

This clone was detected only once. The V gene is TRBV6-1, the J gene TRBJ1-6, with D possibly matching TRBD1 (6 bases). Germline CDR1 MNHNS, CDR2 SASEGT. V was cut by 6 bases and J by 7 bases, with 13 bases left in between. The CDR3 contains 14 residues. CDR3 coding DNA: TGTGCCAGCAGAAGGACAGAGGGGAATTCACCCCTCCACTTT. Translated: CASRRTEGNSPLHF.

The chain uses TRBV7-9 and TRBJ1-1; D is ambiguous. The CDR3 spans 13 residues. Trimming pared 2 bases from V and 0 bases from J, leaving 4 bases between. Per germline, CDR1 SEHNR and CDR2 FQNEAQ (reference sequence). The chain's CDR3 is CASSLRLNTEAFF. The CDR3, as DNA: TGTGCCAGCAGCTTACGTTTGAACACTGAAGCTTTCTTT.

The CDR3 sequence: CSTQGRMNTEAFF. Here the CDR3 DNA reads TGCAGCACCCAGGGGAGGATGAACACTGAAGCTTTCTTT. The chain couples TRBV29-1 to TRBJ1-1; D may be TRBD1 (6 bases). With 8 bases removed from V and 0 bases from J, the gap between germline ends came to 13 bases. The CDR3 has 13 residues. Per the germline V gene, CDR1 is SQVTM and CDR2 is ANQGSEA.

The DNA of the CDR3 is TGTGCCAGCAGCCAAGACCAGGGGGCTAGGTATGAGCAGTTCTTC. Protein sequence: CASSQDQGARYEQFF. This chain links TRBV4-2 with TRBJ2-1; the match to TRBD1 covers 8 bases. J was trimmed by 8 bases and V by 0 bases; bases with no gene match: 6. The CDR3 spans 15 residues. Germline assignment: CDR1 LGHNA and CDR2 YNFKEQ.

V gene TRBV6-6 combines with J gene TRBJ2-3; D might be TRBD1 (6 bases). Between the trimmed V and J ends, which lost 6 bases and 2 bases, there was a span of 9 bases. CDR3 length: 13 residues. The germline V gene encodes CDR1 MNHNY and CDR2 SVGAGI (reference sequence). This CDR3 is CASSTGLTDTQYF. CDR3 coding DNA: TGTGCCAGCAGCACAGGGCTCACAGATACGCAGTATTTT.

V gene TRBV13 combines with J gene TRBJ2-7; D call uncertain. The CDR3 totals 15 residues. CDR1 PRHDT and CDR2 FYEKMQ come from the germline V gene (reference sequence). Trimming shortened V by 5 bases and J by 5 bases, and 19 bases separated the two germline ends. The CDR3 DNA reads TGTGCCAGCAGCCCCCCAGGTCCTCTGGGGAACGAGCAGTACTTC. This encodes CASSPPGPLGNEQYF.

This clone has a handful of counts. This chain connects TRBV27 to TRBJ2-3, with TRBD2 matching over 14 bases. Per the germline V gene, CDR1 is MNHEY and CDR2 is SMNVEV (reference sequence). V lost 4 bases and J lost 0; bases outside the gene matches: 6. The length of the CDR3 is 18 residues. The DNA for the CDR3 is TGTGCCAGCAGTTACCGGACTAGCGGGGGGACTAGCACAGATACGCAGTATTTT. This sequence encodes CASSYRTSGGTSTDTQYF.